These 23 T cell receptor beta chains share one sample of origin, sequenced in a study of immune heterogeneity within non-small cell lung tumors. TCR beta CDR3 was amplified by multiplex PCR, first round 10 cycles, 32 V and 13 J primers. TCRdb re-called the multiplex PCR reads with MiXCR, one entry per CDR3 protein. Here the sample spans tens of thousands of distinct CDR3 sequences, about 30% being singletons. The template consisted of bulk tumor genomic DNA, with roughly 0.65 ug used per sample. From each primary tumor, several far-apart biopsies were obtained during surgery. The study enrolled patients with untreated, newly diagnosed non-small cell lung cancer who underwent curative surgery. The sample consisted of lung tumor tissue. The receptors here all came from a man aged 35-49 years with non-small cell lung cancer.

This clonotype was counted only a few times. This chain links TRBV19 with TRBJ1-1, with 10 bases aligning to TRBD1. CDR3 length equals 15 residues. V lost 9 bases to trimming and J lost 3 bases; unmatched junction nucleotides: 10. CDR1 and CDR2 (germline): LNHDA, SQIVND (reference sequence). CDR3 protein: CASRQGAGLDTEAFF. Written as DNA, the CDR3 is TGTGCCAGCCGACAGGGGGCCGGTCTCGACACTGAAGCTTTCTTT. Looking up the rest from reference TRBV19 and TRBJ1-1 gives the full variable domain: DGGITQSPKYLFRKEGQNVTLSCEQNLNHDAMYWYRQDPGQGLRLIYYSQIVNDFQKGDIAEGYSVSREKKESFPLTVTSAQKNPTAFYLCASRQGAGLDTEAFFGQGTRLTVV.

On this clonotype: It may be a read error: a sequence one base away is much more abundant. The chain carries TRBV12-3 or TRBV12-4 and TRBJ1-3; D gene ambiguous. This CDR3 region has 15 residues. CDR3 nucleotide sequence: TGTGCCAGCAGTATCCCGCTCCCCTCTGGAAGCACCATATATTTT. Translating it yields CASSIPLPSGSTIYF.

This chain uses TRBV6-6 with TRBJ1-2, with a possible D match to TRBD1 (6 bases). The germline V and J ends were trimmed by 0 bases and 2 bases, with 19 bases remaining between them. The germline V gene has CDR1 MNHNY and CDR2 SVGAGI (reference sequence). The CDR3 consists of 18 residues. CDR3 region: CASSYSTGQLSINYGYTF. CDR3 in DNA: TGTGCCAGCAGTTACTCGACCGGACAGCTATCCATCAACTATGGCTACACCTTC.

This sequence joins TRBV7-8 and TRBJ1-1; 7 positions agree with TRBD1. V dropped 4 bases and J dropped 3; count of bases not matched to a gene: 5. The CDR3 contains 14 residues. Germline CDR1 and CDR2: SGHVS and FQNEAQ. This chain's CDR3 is CASSSQGRDTEAFF. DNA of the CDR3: TGTGCCAGCAGCTCACAGGGGAGGGACACTGAAGCTTTCTTT.

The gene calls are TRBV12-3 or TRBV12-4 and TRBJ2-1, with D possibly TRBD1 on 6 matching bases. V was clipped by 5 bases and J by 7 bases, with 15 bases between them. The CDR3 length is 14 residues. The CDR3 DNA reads TGTGCCAGCAGTCGGACAGCCCGGGGTAATGAGCAGTTCTTC. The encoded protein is CASSRTARGNEQFF.

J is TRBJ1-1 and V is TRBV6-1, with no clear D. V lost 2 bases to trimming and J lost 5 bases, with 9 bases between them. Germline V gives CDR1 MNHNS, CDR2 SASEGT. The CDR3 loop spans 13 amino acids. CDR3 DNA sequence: TGTGCCAGCAGTGAACGGCAGATTACTGAAGCTTTCTTT. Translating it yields CASSERQITEAFF.

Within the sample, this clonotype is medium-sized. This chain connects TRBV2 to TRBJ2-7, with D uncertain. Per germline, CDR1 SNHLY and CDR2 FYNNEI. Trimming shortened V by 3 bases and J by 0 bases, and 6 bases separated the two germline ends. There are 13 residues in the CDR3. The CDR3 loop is CASSDGSSYEQYF. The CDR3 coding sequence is TGTGCCAGCAGTGACGGAAGCTCCTACGAGCAGTACTTC.

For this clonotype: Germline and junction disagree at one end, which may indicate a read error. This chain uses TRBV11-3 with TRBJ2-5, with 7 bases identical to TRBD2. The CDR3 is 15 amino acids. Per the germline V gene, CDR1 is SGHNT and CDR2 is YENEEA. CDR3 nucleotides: TGTTCCAGCAGCTTGGGCGGGAGAACCCAAGAGACCCAGTACTTC. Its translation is CSSSLGGRTQETQYF.

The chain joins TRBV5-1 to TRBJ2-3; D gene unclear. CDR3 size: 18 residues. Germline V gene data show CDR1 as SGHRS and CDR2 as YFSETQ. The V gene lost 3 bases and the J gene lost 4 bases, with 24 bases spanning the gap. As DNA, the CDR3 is TGCGCCAGCAGCTATCGATTATGTACTCCTACCCTCCCAGATACGCAGTATTTT. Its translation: CASSYRLCTPTLPDTQYF.

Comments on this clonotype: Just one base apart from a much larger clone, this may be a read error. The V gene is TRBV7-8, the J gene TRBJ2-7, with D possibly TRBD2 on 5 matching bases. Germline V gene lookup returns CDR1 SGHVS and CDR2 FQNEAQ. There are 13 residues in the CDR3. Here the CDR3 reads CARSLARNYEQYF. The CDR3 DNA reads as TGTGCCAGAAGCTTAGCGCGAAACTACGAGCAGTACTTC.

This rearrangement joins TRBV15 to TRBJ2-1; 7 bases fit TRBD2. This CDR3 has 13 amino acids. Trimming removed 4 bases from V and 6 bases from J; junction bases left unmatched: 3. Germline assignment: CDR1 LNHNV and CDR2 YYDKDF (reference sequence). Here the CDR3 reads CATSTWGGNEQFF. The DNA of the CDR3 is TGTGCCACCAGCACCTGGGGGGGCAATGAGCAGTTCTTC.

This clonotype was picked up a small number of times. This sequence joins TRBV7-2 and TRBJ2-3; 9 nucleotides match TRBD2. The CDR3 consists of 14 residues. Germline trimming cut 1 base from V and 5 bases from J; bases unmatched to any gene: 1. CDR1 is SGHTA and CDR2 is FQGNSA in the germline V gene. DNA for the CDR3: TGTGCCAGCAGCTTAGGCGGGAGGGTAGATACGCAGTATTTT. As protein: CASSLGGRVDTQYF.

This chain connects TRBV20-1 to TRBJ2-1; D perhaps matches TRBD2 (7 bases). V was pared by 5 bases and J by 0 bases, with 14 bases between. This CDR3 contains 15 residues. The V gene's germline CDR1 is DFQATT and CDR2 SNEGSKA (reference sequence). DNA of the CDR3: TGCAGTGCTGAGGGGGGGACCGGCTCCTACAATGAGCAGTTCTTC. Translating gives CSAEGGTGSYNEQFF.

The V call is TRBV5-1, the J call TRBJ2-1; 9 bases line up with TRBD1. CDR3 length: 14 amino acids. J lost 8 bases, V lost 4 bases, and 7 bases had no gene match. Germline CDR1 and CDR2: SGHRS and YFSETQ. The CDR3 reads CASSDSGTGYEQFF. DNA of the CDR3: TGCGCCAGCAGCGATTCCGGGACAGGGTATGAGCAGTTCTTC.

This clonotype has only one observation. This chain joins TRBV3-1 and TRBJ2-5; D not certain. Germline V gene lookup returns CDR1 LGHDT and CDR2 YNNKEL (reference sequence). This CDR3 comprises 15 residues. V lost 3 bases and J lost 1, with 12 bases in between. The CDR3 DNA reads TGTGCCAGCAGCCATGGGATAGGGCCCCAAGAGACCCAGTACTTC. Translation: CASSHGIGPQETQYF.

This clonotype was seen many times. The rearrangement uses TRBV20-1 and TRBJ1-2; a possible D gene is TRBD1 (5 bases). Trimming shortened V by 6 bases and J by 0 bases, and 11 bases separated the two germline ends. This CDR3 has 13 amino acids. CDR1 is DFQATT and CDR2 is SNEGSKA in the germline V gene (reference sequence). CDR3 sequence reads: CSARPGPNYGYTF. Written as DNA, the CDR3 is TGCAGTGCCAGACCGGGACCTAACTATGGCTACACCTTC.

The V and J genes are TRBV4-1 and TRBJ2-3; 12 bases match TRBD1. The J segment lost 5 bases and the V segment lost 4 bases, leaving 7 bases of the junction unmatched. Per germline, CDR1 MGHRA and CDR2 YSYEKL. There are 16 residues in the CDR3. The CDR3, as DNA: TGCGCCAGCAGCCTGGACCGGGACAGGGGGCAAGATACGCAGTATTTT. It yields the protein CASSLDRDRGQDTQYF.

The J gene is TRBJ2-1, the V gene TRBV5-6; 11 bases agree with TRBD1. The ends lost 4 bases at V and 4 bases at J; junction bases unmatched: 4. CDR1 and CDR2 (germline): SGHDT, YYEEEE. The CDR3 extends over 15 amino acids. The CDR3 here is CASSGGQGAYNEQFF. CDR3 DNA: TGTGCCAGCAGCGGTGGACAGGGGGCTTACAATGAGCAGTTCTTC.

The CDR3 region is CASSRDVIGDEKLFF. CDR3 in DNA: TGCGCCAGCAGCCGGGACGTGATAGGAGATGAAAAACTGTTTTTT. This chain joins TRBV5-1 and TRBJ1-4; the D gene is possibly TRBD1 (5 bases). The CDR3 has 15 amino acids. Germline V gene sequence: CDR1 SGHRS, CDR2 YFSETQ. The germline V and J ends were trimmed by 4 bases and 6 bases, with 16 bases remaining between them.

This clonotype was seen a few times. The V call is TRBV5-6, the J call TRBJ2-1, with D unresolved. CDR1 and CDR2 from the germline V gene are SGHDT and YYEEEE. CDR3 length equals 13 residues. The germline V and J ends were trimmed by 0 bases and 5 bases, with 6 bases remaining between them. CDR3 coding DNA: TGTGCCAGCAGCTTGGGGCCCAACAATGAGCAGTTCTTC. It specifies CASSLGPNNEQFF.

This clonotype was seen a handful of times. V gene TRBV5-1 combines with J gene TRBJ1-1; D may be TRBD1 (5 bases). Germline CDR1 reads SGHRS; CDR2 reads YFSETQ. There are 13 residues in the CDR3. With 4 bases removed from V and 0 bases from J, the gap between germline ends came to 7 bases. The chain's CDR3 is CASSQTVNTEAFF. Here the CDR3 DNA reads TGCGCCAGCAGCCAGACAGTGAACACTGAAGCTTTCTTT.

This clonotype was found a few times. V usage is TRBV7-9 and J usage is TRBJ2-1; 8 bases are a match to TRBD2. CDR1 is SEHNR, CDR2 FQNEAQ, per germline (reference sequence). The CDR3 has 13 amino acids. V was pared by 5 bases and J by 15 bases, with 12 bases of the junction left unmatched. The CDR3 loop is CASSRLGAGVPFF. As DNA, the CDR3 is TGTGCCAGCAGCCGCCTAGGAGCGGGAGTACCGTTCTTC.

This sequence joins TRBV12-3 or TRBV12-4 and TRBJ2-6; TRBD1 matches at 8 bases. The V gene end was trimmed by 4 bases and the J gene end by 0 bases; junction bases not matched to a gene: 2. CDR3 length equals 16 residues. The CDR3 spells CASSSTGGSGANVLTF. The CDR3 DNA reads TGTGCCAGCAGTTCTACAGGGGGCTCTGGGGCCAACGTCCTGACTTTC.